This T cell receptor beta chain stems from a study of T cell responses to AZD1222 COVID-19 vaccine. Study at large: Analyses pooled second doses at about 4 or about 12 weeks.

Using immunoSEQ multiplex PCR, the repertoire was profiled, and TCRdb retains in-frame clones only, with some absent. The table shows about 92,000 clones, with 86% occurring only once. Germline V CDR1 and CDR2: SGHRS, YFSETQ. Trimming removed 4 bases from V and 4 bases from J; junction bases left unmatched: 1. This CDR3 has 12 amino acids. This clone occurred once. Antigen: not known. Whole-study findings and limits: The sample set comprised mostly white British donors with more females, and clonal diversity was possibly underestimated. Repertoires in all cases were sampled only once the peak T cell response had passed.

This specimen was peripheral blood, taken on day 0 of AZD1222 vaccination. The receptor's source is an adult in good health. The V call is TRBV5-1, the J call TRBJ1-1, with 7 bases identical to TRBD1. CDR3 sequence: CASSGDSTEAFF. The CDR3 DNA reads TGCGCCAGCAGCGGGGACAGCACTGAAGCTTTCTTT.